Listed here are 12 T cell receptor beta chains from one sample, sequenced in a study of cytomegalovirus exposure and HLA in healthy donors. With 60 Vbeta and 13 Jbeta primers, the PCR was carried out. Method: immunoSEQ multiplex PCR; TCRdb's copy keeps in-frame clones and lacks some. Of some 110,000 clones listed, roughly four fifths are singletons. Material: PBMCs. The source is a man in his sixties in good health and CMV-seronegative.

This chain joins TRBV6-1 and TRBJ2-7, with D possibly matching TRBD2 (5 bases). V gave up 4 bases and J gave up 7 bases, with 17 bases separating them. The CDR3 totals 14 residues. Looked up from germline, CDR1 is MNHNS and CDR2 is SASEGT. In DNA, the CDR3 is TGTGCCAGCAGTGGGACTGGGTCCCTACGGGAGCAGTACGTC. It translates to CASSGTGSLREQYV.

The rearrangement joins TRBV7-2 to TRBJ1-2, with TRBD1 as a possible D gene (6 bases). V shed 5 bases and J shed 8 bases, with 15 bases lying between them. This CDR3 has 13 residues. CDR1 is SGHTA, CDR2 FQGNSA, per germline. CDR3 region: CASSTQGLGGYTF. CDR3 sequence (DNA): TGTGCCAGCAGCACCCAGGGGTTAGGGGGCTACACCTTC.

The chain carries TRBV29-1 and TRBJ2-7, with D possibly TRBD1 on 6 matching bases. The CDR3 consists of 12 residues. V lost 6 bases and J lost 1, with 10 bases in between. Germline V CDR1 and CDR2: SQVTM, ANQGSEA. Here the CDR3 reads CSVLQGSYEQYF. The CDR3 coding sequence is TGCAGCGTCCTACAGGGATCCTACGAGCAGTACTTC.

This clone came up once. The chain joins TRBV4-3 to TRBJ1-1; 8 bases match TRBD1. The CDR3 contains 17 residues. Losses at the gene ends were 0 bases for V and 0 bases for J; bases not matched to a gene: 6. Germline lookup yields CDR1 LGHNA and CDR2 YSLEER. CDR3 sequence reads: CASSQDHRGKLNTEAFF. CDR3 DNA sequence: TGCGCCAGCAGCCAAGACCACAGGGGGAAGTTGAACACTGAAGCTTTCTTT.

This clone has just a few counts. Germline is not matched at one junction end, which may reflect a read error. V usage is TRBV30 and J usage is TRBJ1-5, with D unresolved. This CDR3 spans 14 amino acids. Germline-derived CDR1 and CDR2 are GTSNPN and SVGIG (reference sequence). The CDR3 reads CAWSVGGSSQPQHF. The CDR3 DNA reads TGTGCCTGGAGTGTAGGAGGGAGCAGTCAGCCCCAGCATTTT.

This chain connects TRBV7-3 to TRBJ2-1, with D possibly being TRBD2 (7 bases). Germline V gene sequence: CDR1 SGHTA, CDR2 FQGTGA. This CDR3 is 17 amino acids long. V was shortened by 5 bases and J by 1 base, with 18 bases between the two germline ends. As DNA, the CDR3 is TGTGCCAGCAGCCTCAAAGGGGGGGCCTCGTCCTACAATGAGCAGTTCTTC. This encodes CASSLKGGASSYNEQFF.

V gene TRBV6-1 combines with J gene TRBJ2-7, with D maybe TRBD2 (5 bases). Trimming removed 7 bases from V and 0 bases from J, with 7 bases in between. The CDR3 spans 12 residues. Germline assignment: CDR1 MNHNS and CDR2 SASEGT. The CDR3 spells CASTRDSYEQYF. In DNA, the CDR3 is TGTGCCAGCACTCGGGACTCCTACGAGCAGTACTTC.

This rearrangement joins TRBV12-5 to TRBJ1-1, with D perhaps matching TRBD1 (5 bases). Germline V gene data show CDR1 as LGHNT and CDR2 as FRNRAP. The CDR3 length is 14 residues. Trimming removed 2 bases from V and 5 bases from J, with 12 bases in between. The DNA for the CDR3 is TGTGCTAGTGGTTTGACCGGGGGGAGAACTGAAGCTTTCTTT. This gives the protein CASGLTGGRTEAFF. Together with reference TRBV12-5 and TRBJ1-1, the CDR3 gives the full variable domain: DARVTQTPRHKVTEMGQEVTMRCQPILGHNTVFWYRQTMMQGLELLAYFRNRAPLDDSGMPKDRFSAEMPDATLATLKIQPSEPRDSAVYFCASGLTGGRTEAFFGQGTRLTVV.

The chain uses TRBV4-3 and TRBJ2-2; 10 bases match TRBD2. CDR1 LGHNA and CDR2 YSLEER come from the germline V gene. Trimming removed 0 bases from V and 6 bases from J; junction bases left unmatched: 7. The length of the CDR3 is 17 residues. The CDR3 DNA is TGCGCCAGCAGCCAAGATAAGAGCGGGGGGGCACCCGGGGAGCTGTTTTTT. This translates into CASSQDKSGGAPGELFF.

The chain is built from TRBV12-1 and TRBJ1-5; no check of the table's D call, TRBD1, against the DNA was made. TRBV12-1 has pseudogene status. The CDR3 is made up of 16 amino acids. Here the CDR3 DNA reads TGTGCCAGCAGCTTTGCGGGACACGATAGCAATCAGCCCCAGCATTTT. It codes for CASSFAGHDSNQPQHF.

The rearrangement joins TRBV19 to TRBJ1-1; D may be TRBD1 (5 bases). V lost 0 bases and J lost 3, with 14 bases in between. The CDR3 contains 16 residues. In germline, CDR1 is LNHDA, CDR2 SQIVND (reference sequence). The CDR3 region has the DNA TGTGCCAGTAGTATAGATCCTGGAGGGGTGGACACTGAAGCTTTCTTT. Its protein product is CASSIDPGGVDTEAFF.

The gene calls are TRBV7-2 and TRBJ2-1, with D unclear. The germline V gene has CDR1 SGHTA and CDR2 FQGNSA. CDR3 length equals 16 residues. Trimming took off 2 bases at V and 1 base at J, with 12 bases between the two ends. For the CDR3, the DNA is TGTGCCAGCAGCTTACGAGGAAGTCAGTCCTACAATGAGCAGTTCTTC. Its translation: CASSLRGSQSYNEQFF. The variable domain in full, completed from reference TRBV7-2 and TRBJ2-1, reads GAGVSQSPSNKVTEKGKDVELRCDPISGHTALYWYRQSLGQGLEFLIYFQGNSAPDKSGLPSDRFSAERTGGSVSTLTIQRTQQEDSAVYLCASSLRGSQSYNEQFFGPGTRLTVL.